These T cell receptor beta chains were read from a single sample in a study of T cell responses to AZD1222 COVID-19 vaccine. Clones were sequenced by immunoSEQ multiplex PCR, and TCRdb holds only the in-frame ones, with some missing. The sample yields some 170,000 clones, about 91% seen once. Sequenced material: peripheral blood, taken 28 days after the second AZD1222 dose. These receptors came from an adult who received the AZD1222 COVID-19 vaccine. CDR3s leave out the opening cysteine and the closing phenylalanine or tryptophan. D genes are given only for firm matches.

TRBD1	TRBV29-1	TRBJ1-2	SVRQGNYGYT
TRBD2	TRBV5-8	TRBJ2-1	ASSFGGGGGEQF
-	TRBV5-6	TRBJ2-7	ASSLAGGDEQY
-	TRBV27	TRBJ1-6	ASTPRVSGSPLH
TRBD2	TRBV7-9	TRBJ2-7	ASSLWTSGANYEQY
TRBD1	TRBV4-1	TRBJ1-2	ASSHSGQDYGYT
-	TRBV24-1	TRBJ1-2	ATSDPGAGYT
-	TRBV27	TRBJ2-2	ASSLTWRTGELF
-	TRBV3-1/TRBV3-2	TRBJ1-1	ASSPDGNTEAF
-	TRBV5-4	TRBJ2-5	ASSLEYGLQETQY
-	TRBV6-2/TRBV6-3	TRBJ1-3	ASNYWGTGNTIY
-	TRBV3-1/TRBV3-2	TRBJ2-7	ASSQERAAPYEQY
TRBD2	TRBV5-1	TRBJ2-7	ASSSSGGPYEQY
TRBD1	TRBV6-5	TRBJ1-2	ASSPTGVYGYT
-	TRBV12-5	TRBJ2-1	ASGLGGGQYVEQF
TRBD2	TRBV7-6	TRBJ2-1	ASSLDGGVAGLINEQF
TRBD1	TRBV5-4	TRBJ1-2	ASSPGQGWNYGYT
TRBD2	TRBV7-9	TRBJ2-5	ASSLSSGAQETQY
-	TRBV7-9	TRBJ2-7	ASSFQGYEQY
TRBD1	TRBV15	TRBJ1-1	ATSVELGQEYEAF
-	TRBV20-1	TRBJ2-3	SASHFIRTDTQY
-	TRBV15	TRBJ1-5	ATHSGGYSNQPQH
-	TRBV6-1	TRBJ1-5	ASSEALPRLSNQPQH
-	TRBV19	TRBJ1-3	ASGHGAYGNTIY
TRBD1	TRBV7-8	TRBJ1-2	ASSLASGTGRYGYT
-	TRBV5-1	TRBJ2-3	ASSFSTDTQY
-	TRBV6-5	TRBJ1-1	AARMGLEENTEAF
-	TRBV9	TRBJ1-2	ASSGGITGIPSWDGYT
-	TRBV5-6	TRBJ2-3	ASSFSAGTTDTQY
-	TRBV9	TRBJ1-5	ASSVEGSQPQH
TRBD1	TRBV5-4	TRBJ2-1	ASSPGTGDSYNEQF
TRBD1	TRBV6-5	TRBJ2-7	ASRPGTGREQY
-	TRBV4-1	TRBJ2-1	ASSHLNTYNEQF
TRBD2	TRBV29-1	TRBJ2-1	SVLAGGRDEQF
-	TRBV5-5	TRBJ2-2	ASGRYGRTGELF
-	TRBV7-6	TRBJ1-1	ASSLEGEGLNTEAF
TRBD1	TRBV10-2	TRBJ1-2	ASSEFSQGNYGYT
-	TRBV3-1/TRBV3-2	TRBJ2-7	ASSPVGIQTYEQY
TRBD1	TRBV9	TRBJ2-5	ASSVGQGAWETQY
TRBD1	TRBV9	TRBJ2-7	ASSVDGTGYYEQY